The text below deals with one TCR beta chain. These data originate in a study of blood T cell repertoires in COVID-19. Per the authors' pipeline: Estimation of nucleated cell counts was performed using reference gene primer amplification. Assay used: immunoSEQ multiplex PCR; TCRdb lists only in-frame clones, some missing. The V and J calls and clone size are taken from that table; D and trimming were inferred from the DNA. Of under 150,000 clones in the sample, about 88% are singletons; the top ten hold roughly 2%. The source material was peripheral blood. The receptor was derived from a human donor in a cohort sampled during active COVID-19.

The chain's CDR3 is CASSDRGKSAEAFF. The CDR3 DNA follows: TGTGCCAGCAGTGACAGAGGGAAGTCGGCTGAAGCTTTCTTT. The chain combines TRBV6-1 with TRBJ1-1; the D is unclear. This CDR3 is built from 14 residues. Germline lookup yields CDR1 MNHNS and CDR2 SASEGT. Trimming took off 3 bases at V and 6 bases at J, with 14 bases between the two ends.